This T cell receptor (beta chain) was documented in a study of blood T cell repertoires in COVID-19. The V and J ends lost 0 bases and 0 bases respectively, with 7 bases between them. Germline CDR1 reads SGDLS; CDR2 reads YYNGEE. The CDR3 length is 15 residues. Clones were read by immunoSEQ multiplex PCR, and TCRdb kept only the in-frame ones, dropping some. The sample has roughly 250,000 clones, about 91% seen once. This chain connects TRBV9 to TRBJ2-1; D possibly corresponds to TRBD1 (5 bases). The clonotype originates from a young adult with COVID-19, enrolled during active disease. Sequenced material: peripheral blood. CDR3 residues: CASSVGQSSYNEQFF. The CDR3 DNA sequence: TGTGCCAGCAGCGTAGGACAGAGCTCCTACAATGAGCAGTTCTTC.